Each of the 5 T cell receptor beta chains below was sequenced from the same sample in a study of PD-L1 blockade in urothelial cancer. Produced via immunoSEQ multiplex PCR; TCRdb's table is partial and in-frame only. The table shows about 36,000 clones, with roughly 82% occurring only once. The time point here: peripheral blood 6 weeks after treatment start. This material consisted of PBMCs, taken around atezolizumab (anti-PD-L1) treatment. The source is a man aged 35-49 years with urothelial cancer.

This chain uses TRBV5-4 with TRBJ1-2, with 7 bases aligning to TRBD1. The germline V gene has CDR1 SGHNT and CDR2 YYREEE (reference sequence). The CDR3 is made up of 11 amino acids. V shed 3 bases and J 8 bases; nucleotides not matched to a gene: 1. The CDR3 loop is CASSYRGGYTF. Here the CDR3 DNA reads TGTGCCAGCAGCTACAGGGGCGGCTACACCTTC.

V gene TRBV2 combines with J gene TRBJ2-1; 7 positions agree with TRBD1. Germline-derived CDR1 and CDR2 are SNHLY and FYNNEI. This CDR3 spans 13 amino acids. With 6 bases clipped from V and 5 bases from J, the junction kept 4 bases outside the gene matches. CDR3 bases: TGTGCCAGCAGGCTGACAGGGAACAATGAGCAGTTCTTC. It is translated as CASRLTGNNEQFF.

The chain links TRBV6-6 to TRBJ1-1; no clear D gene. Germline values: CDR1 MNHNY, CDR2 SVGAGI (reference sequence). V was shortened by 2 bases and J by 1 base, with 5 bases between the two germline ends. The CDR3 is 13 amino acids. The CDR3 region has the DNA TGTGCCAGCAGTTACCGCAGGAACACTGAAGCTTTCTTT. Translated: CASSYRRNTEAFF.

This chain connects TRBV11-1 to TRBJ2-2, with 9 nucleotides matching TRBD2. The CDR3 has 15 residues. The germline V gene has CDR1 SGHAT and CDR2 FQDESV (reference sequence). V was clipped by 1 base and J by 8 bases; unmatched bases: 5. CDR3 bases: TGTGCCAGCAGCTTAGTTAGCGGGAGTGGTGGGGAGCTGTTTTTT. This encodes CASSLVSGSGGELFF. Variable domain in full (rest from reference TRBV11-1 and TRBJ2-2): EAEVAQSPRYKITEKSQAVAFWCDPISGHATLYWYRQILGQGPELLVQFQDESVVDDSQLPKDRFSAERLKGVDSTLKIQPAELGDSAMYLCASSLVSGSGGELFFGEGSRLTVL.

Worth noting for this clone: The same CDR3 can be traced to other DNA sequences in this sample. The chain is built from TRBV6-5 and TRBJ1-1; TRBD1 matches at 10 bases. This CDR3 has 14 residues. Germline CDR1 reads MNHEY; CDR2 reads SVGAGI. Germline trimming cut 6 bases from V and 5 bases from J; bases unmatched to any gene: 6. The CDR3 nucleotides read TGTGCCAGCAGCTTTGACAGGGGGCCAACTGAAGCTTTCTTT. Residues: CASSFDRGPTEAFF.